This record concerns one T cell receptor beta chain sequence. The antigen remains unidentified. This CDR3 contains 16 residues. Trimming took 1 base from V and 6 from J; bases not matched to a gene: 5. This entry comes from a study of CD8+CD57+ T cells in acquired aplastic anemia. Genomic DNA was employed as the template in profiling TCR beta VDJ and CDR3. Via MiXCR, TCRdb re-called the reads, giving one row per CDR3 protein. The repertoire holds about 20,000 distinct CDR3 sequences, almost 40% seen once, with over 75% in the top ten. Study-wide findings and caveats: CD8+CD57+ cells in patients trailed total CD4+ and CD8+ pools in diversity. Patients showed no significant difference from controls in CD8+ Simpson's diversity.

Selection for sequencing was limited to patients who had shown CD8+CD57+ cell expansion by flow cytometry. The authors additionally sequenced CD8+CD57+ effector memory cells from about 15% of the 12 patients. The source of this sequence is a human donor with aplastic anemia. Material for sequencing was CD8+CD57+ T cells sorted from PBMCs. Subset denoted: bead-enriched CD8+CD57+ effector memory T cells from SAA patients. This chain uses TRBV12-3 or TRBV12-4 with TRBJ2-3; TRBD1 matches 12 bases. This chain's CDR3 is CASSLVPGQGADTQYF. CDR3 sequence (DNA): TGTGCCAGCAGTTTAGTGCCGGGACAGGGGGCGGATACGCAGTATTTT.